This T cell receptor (beta chain) is drawn from a study of T-cell reconstitution after alpha-beta-depleted transplantation in children. General study points: Where alpha-beta T cells came from about two months after transplant was reportedly several hundred expanded graft clones. The high TCRbeta diversity at day 60 in some patients came from surviving recipient T cells and thymic progenitors. Fresh T-cell production supplied most of the T-cell counts and diversity seen one year after transplant.

The library targeted TCRbeta and was prepared with unique molecular identifiers. MiXCR, run by TCRdb on the PCR reads, gives a single entry per CDR3 protein. The profile covers 200,000 to 300,000 distinct CDR3 sequences, with about 25% appearing a single time and over 2.5% taken by the ten largest. Remarks on this clonotype: The antigen remains undetermined.

Germline lookup yields CDR1 MDHEN and CDR2 SYDVKM. The CDR3 covers 16 residues. V lost 3 bases and J lost 3, with 14 bases in between. This chain connects TRBV28 to TRBJ2-2; the D is unclear. The receptor comes from a girl aged 2 to 9 with Fanconi anemia, due to receive a stem cell transplant. The sample in question was PBMCs, obtained before TCRalphabeta/CD19-depleted stem cell transplant. CDR3: CASSLTGPLDTGELFF. The DNA of the CDR3 is TGTGCCAGCAGTTTGACCGGGCCCCTGGACACCGGGGAGCTGTTTTTT.